This T cell receptor (beta chain) was retrieved from a study of blood T cell repertoires in COVID-19. The protocol was immunoSEQ multiplex PCR, while the TCRdb copy is restricted to in-frame clones and leaves out a portion. Of about 490,000 clones detected, approximately 83% appear once; the ten largest clones hold roughly 3.2%. CDR3 size: 15 residues. V trimming: 5 bases; J trimming: 5 bases; junction bases outside the gene matches: 2. The germline V gene encodes CDR1 SGDLS and CDR2 YYNGEE. What was sequenced was peripheral blood. The chain links TRBV9 to TRBJ2-2, with 14 bases aligning to TRBD2. The sequence derives from a human donor in a cohort sampled during active COVID-19. In DNA, the CDR3 is TGTGCCAGCAGTGGACTAGCGGGAGGAACCGGGGAGCTGTTTTTT. Its translation: CASSGLAGGTGELFF.